Here is one T cell receptor (beta chain) with its context. Germline CDR1 is SNHLY and CDR2 is FYNNEI. CDR3 length: 12 amino acids. The V and J ends lost 9 bases and 0 bases respectively, with 6 bases between them. Data came from immunoSEQ multiplex PCR; TCRdb stores just in-frame clones and leaves some out. The sample has about 300,000 clones, 76% seen once; the top ten hold roughly 5%. This specimen comes from a study of cytotoxic CD8 clonotypes in ibrutinib-treated CLL. This receptor was taken from a human donor with chronic lymphocytic leukemia. The material sequenced was PBMCs, taken at disease progression, from a patient treated with ibrutinib. This chain uses TRBV2 with TRBJ2-4; perhaps D is TRBD1 or TRBD2 (5 bases each). CDR3 sequence reads: CARGTAKNIQYF. The CDR3 region has the DNA TGTGCCAGGGGGACAGCCAAAAACATTCAGTACTTC. Looking up the rest from reference TRBV2 and TRBJ2-4 gives the full variable domain: EPEVTQTPSHQVTQMGQEVILRCVPISNHLYFYWYRQILGQKVEFLVSFYNNEISEKSEIFDDQFSVERPDGSNFTLKIRSTKLEDSAMYFCARGTAKNIQYFGAGTRLSVL.